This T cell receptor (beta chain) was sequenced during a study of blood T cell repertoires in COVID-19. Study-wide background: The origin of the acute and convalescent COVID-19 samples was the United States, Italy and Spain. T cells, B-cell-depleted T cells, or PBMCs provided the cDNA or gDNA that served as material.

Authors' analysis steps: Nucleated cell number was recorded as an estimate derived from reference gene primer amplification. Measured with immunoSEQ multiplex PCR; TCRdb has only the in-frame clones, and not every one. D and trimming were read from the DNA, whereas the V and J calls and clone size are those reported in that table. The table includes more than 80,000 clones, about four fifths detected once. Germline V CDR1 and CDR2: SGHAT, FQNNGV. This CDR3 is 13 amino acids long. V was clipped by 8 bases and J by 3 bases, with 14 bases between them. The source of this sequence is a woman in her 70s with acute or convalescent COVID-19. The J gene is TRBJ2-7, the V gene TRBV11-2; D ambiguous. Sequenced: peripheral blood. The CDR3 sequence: CASRRSLVYEQYF. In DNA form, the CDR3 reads TGTGCCAGCCGGCGGTCTCTAGTCTACGAGCAGTACTTC.